Below are 13 T cell receptor beta chains sequenced from a single sample in a study of cytomegalovirus exposure and HLA in healthy donors. The PCR was carried out with 60 Vbeta primers and 13 Jbeta primers. Assay used: immunoSEQ multiplex PCR; TCRdb lists only in-frame clones, some missing. The table lists about 130,000 clones, roughly 70% of them singletons. Sequenced sample: PBMCs. The receptors derive from a man aged 35 to 55 in good health and CMV-seropositive.

The V gene is TRBV2, the J gene TRBJ2-5; 11 bases are shared with TRBD2. The CDR3 is made up of 15 amino acids. V shed 6 bases, J shed 6 bases, and the junction held 9 bases outside the gene matches. Germline CDR1 is SNHLY and CDR2 is FYNNEI. The DNA for the CDR3 is TGTGCCAGCAGCGAAATAGCGGGGGGGTTTCAGACCCAGTACTTC. The encoded protein is CASSEIAGGFQTQYF.

This rearrangement joins TRBV29-1 to TRBJ2-3; 7 nucleotides match TRBD1. Germline values: CDR1 SQVTM, CDR2 ANQGSEA. The ends lost 6 bases at V and 0 bases at J; junction bases unmatched: 15. The CDR3 totals 17 residues. This CDR3 reads CSVPGQLLTPSTDTQYF. The CDR3 DNA sequence: TGCAGCGTACCGGGACAGTTACTTACTCCTAGCACAGATACGCAGTATTTT.

This rearrangement joins TRBV19 to TRBJ1-5; tentative D call: TRBD1 (6 bases). Per the germline V gene, CDR1 is LNHDA and CDR2 is SQIVND (reference sequence). This CDR3 contains 14 residues. The V and J ends lost 3 bases and 8 bases respectively, with 14 bases between them. The CDR3 spells CASSILTGLKPQHF. The CDR3 coding sequence is TGTGCCAGTAGTATCCTGACAGGCTTGAAGCCCCAGCATTTT.

The V call is TRBV28, the J call TRBJ1-2; D is undetermined. The germline V gene has CDR1 MDHEN and CDR2 SYDVKM. The CDR3 has 14 amino acids. V lost 7 bases, J lost 4 bases, and 16 bases lay in between. The CDR3 coding sequence is TGTGCCAGCATCCCGCAGGACTCTATCTATGGCTACACCTTC. This sequence encodes CASIPQDSIYGYTF.

V gene TRBV29-1 combines with J gene TRBJ2-7; D is possibly TRBD2 (6 bases). The CDR3 sequence is 14 residues long. Per germline, CDR1 SQVTM and CDR2 ANQGSEA. V dropped 6 bases and J dropped 2 bases, with 17 bases sitting between them. The DNA for the CDR3 is TGCAGCGTATCTGGGACCACGGGAGCCTACGAGCAGTACTTC. Residues: CSVSGTTGAYEQYF.

The J gene is TRBJ2-7, the V gene TRBV19; D gene ambiguous. Per germline, CDR1 LNHDA and CDR2 SQIVND (reference sequence). V lost 6 bases and J 0 bases, leaving 15 bases between the germline ends. This CDR3 has 15 amino acids. The CDR3 DNA sequence: TGTGCCAGTAGCCCGAAATCTACTCTCTCCTACGAGCAGTACTTC. Its protein is CASSPKSTLSYEQYF.

The chain links TRBV10-3 to TRBJ1-1; 8 bases fit TRBD1. This CDR3 region has 16 residues. CDR1 is ENHRY and CDR2 is SYGVKD in the germline V gene. The CDR3 loop reads CAASRGRFGMNTEAFF. The CDR3 DNA reads as TGTGCTGCGAGCAGGGGGCGATTTGGGATGAACACTGAAGCTTTCTTT.

This clone was recorded a few times. The genes are TRBV11-2 and TRBJ1-3; D uncertain. V was cut by 0 bases and J by 3 bases, with 12 bases left in between. This CDR3 spans 16 amino acids. Germline lookup yields CDR1 SGHAT and CDR2 FQNNGV. The CDR3 nucleotides are TGTGCCAGCAGCTTAGATGGAGGGAATCGTGGAAACACCATATATTTT. Protein: CASSLDGGNRGNTIYF.

The chain employs TRBV7-6 and TRBJ1-5; D remains unclear. V was shortened by 1 base and J by 4 bases, with 5 bases between the two germline ends. CDR3 length: 13 residues. Germline V gene data show CDR1 as SGHVS and CDR2 as FNYEAQ. CDR3 residues: CASSLDENQPQHF. DNA for the CDR3: TGTGCCAGCAGCTTAGACGAGAATCAGCCCCAGCATTTT.

The chain couples TRBV29-1 to TRBJ2-2; D is uncertain. Germline V CDR1 and CDR2: SQVTM, ANQGSEA. The CDR3 is 14 residues long. Trimming pared 2 bases from V and 2 bases from J, leaving 9 bases between. DNA for the CDR3: TGCAGCGTTGAACGTAGAACCAACACCGGGGAGCTGTTTTTT. As protein: CSVERRTNTGELFF.

This clone has just one count. The chain carries TRBV6-5 and TRBJ1-2, with TRBD1 matching over 10 bases. Germline loops: CDR1 MNHEY, CDR2 SVGAGI. This CDR3 is built from 15 residues. The trim removed 6 bases at V and 5 bases at J, leaving 9 bases unmatched. The CDR3 DNA reads TGTGCCAGCAGCCTCGACAGGGGGCGCCTGTATGGCTACACCTTC. It encodes CASSLDRGRLYGYTF.

J is TRBJ2-2 and V is TRBV21-1; the D call in the table, TRBD2, was not verified against the DNA. TRBV21-1 is a listed pseudogene. There are 19 residues in the CDR3. CDR3 sequence reads: CASSKVGLAGGPDTGELFF. The CDR3 bases are TGTGCCAGCAGCAAAGTCGGACTAGCGGGAGGGCCCGACACCGGGGAGCTGTTTTTT.

The chain combines TRBV28 with TRBJ2-6; possible D gene TRBD1, 6 bases. This CDR3 spans 18 amino acids. The V gene's germline CDR1 is MDHEN and CDR2 SYDVKM. V dropped 4 bases and J dropped 4 bases, with 20 bases sitting between them. This CDR3 reads CASSSRDTRPPGANVLTF. CDR3 nucleotides: TGTGCCAGCAGTTCCCGGGACACCAGACCCCCCGGGGCCAACGTCCTGACTTTC.